This TCR beta chain stems from a study of OX40 agonist ivuxolimab in advanced cancers. Overall study context: Patients were treated with ivuxolimab, an agonistic anti-OX40 (CD134) antibody. Study-wide results and limits: Clonal expansion among partial responders at 0.1-3.0 mg/kg ranked near the lowest. Some of the nonresponding patients also showed low levels of normalized T-cell clonal expansion.

V lost 0 bases to trimming and J lost 7 bases, with 7 bases between them. This CDR3 is 13 amino acids long. Germline CDR1 reads MGHRA; CDR2 reads YSYEKL. Comment on this clone: The antigen remains unidentified.

Data came from immunoSEQ multiplex PCR; TCRdb stores just in-frame clones and leaves some out. The table records about 20,000 clones, about 84% of them present only once. The chain uses TRBV4-1 and TRBJ1-5; the D is unclear. This material consisted of CD4+ or CD8+ T cells sorted from blood, taken in a trial of the OX40 agonist ivuxolimab. This clonotype was obtained from an adult with an advanced solid tumor such as melanoma, head and neck, liver or kidney cancer. CDR3 protein: CASSQDGDQPQHF. In DNA form, the CDR3 reads TGCGCCAGCAGCCAAGATGGTGACCAGCCCCAGCATTTT.